The rows below give T cell receptor beta chains drawn from one sample of a study of shared clonotypes between healthy human individuals. Produced via immunoSEQ multiplex PCR; TCRdb's table is partial and in-frame only. Among under 350,000 clones listed, 87% were seen once. Input material: memory CD8+ T cells sorted from blood. The receptors stem from a man younger than 30 in good health. Each CDR3 is given with its conserved first and last residue. D genes are given only for firm matches.

TRBV5-6	NA	TRBJ2-1	TGTGCCAGCAGCTTGGCCCCGGGATCGGTCAATGAGCAGTTCTTC	CASSLAPGSVNEQFF
TRBV5-1	NA	TRBJ1-1	TGCGCCAGCAGGGGACAAGGGAGCACTGAAGCTTTCTTT	CASRGQGSTEAFF
TRBV27	NA	TRBJ1-4	TGTGCCAGCAGTTTAGGCCTCACCGAAAAACTGTTTTTT	CASSLGLTEKLFF
TRBV7-2	TRBD2	TRBJ2-1	TGTGCCAGCAGCTTAGTGGGGCTAGCGGGAGGAGGCGATGAGCAGTTCTTC	CASSLVGLAGGGDEQFF
TRBV10-3	NA	TRBJ2-3	TGTGCCTCTTTCGGGGGCACAGATACGCAGTATTTT	CASFGGTDTQYF
TRBV6-6	NA	TRBJ2-5	TGTGCCAGCAGCAGCGCTCCTATAGTGAGAGAAGAGACCCAGTACTTC	CASSSAPIVREETQYF
TRBV7-9	NA	TRBJ2-7	TGTGCCAGCAGCTTATTGCCGGGGATAGACTACGAGCAGTACTTC	CASSLLPGIDYEQYF
TRBV4-1	NA	TRBJ2-1	TGCGCCAGCAGCCAAGGGCAGGGGACTGAGCAGTTCTTC	CASSQGQGTEQFF
TRBV6-5	NA	TRBJ2-5	TGTGCCAGCAGTGTACTTGGGGAAGAGACCCAGTACTTC	CASSVLGEETQYF
TRBV6-1	TRBD2	TRBJ2-7	TGTGCCAGCAGTGAAGCTGCGGGGGGGCCTTACGAGCAGTACTTC	CASSEAAGGPYEQYF
TRBV5-1	TRBD2	TRBJ2-2	TGCGCCAGCAGCCCCGGGGTAGCGGGATTCGCGAACACCGGGGAGCTGTTTTTT	CASSPGVAGFANTGELFF